This T cell receptor beta chain was recorded in a study of radiotherapy plus CTLA-4 blockade in lung cancer. Study-level information: Objective response rate was roughly 19%; disease control rate, around 30%.

Here immunoSEQ multiplex PCR was the method, and the copy in TCRdb shows in-frame clones only, minus some. The data show tens of thousands of clones, approximately 81% seen once. Study conclusions and caveats: Once radiotherapy plus ipilimumab had been given, TCR clones derived from tumor expanded in blood. According to reports, early shifts in blood T cell clones, alongside interferon-beta, forecast response most accurately.

This clone was seen more than once but under ten times. The antigen is undetermined. Within the sample, other DNA sequences also encode this same CDR3. Patients in the study, people with chemo-refractory metastatic non-small-cell lung cancer, received focal radiation plus ipilimumab CTLA-4 blockade. This CDR3 is built from 12 residues. Germline CDR1 SGDLS, CDR2 YYNGEE. Trimming stripped 0 bases from V and 4 bases from J, with 3 bases between. The receptor comes from a human donor with non-small cell lung cancer that progressed on radiotherapy plus ipilimumab. The sequenced sample was peripheral blood, obtained from a patient treated with radiotherapy plus ipilimumab. The V and J genes are TRBV9 and TRBJ2-3; D is unclear. CDR3 region: CASSVEADTQYF. The CDR3, as DNA: TGTGCCAGCAGCGTAGAGGCAGATACGCAGTATTTT.